The TCR beta chain under discussion was sequenced for a study of cytomegalovirus exposure and HLA in healthy donors. Study conclusions and caveats: Within an earlier analysis, most TCR beta V segments proved productive either about 87% or about 30% of the time. Donor immune exposure was known only as CMV serostatus. The classifier reportedly diagnosed cytomegalovirus status with high sensitivity and specificity. V- and J-gene trimming of TCR beta was linked (in a later analysis) to a missense DCLRE1C variant.

CDR1 and CDR2 (germline): SEHNR, FQNEAQ (reference sequence). V lost 2 bases and J 0 bases, leaving 13 bases between the germline ends. CDR3 length: 17 residues. 13 Jbeta primers and 60 Vbeta primers were used for the PCR. Data came from immunoSEQ multiplex PCR; TCRdb stores just in-frame clones and leaves some out. The sample shows 110,000 or so clones, roughly 71% of them seen only once. On this clone: Its antigen is as yet unknown.

This sequence joins TRBV7-9 and TRBJ2-2, with D unresolved. The source material was PBMCs. This TCR came from a woman in her forties in good health and CMV-seropositive. CDR3 protein: CASSLSGFRANTGELFF. Written as DNA, the CDR3 is TGTGCCAGCAGCTTATCTGGTTTCCGCGCGAACACCGGGGAGCTGTTTTTT.